A single sample gave rise to the 3 T cell receptor beta chains below, sequenced in a study of Tregs in tolerant kidney transplant recipients. The repertoire was sequenced with immunoSEQ multiplex PCR; TCRdb's copy has only in-frame clones and lacks some. The sample lists around 86,000 clones; 90% to 95% were seen once. Related graft donors supplied nonmyeloablative bone marrow transplants, and mixed chimerism was transient. The specimen comprised CD4+ T cells from blood (PBMCs), sampled 24 months after the transplant. Receptors were obtained from a human patient who received a combined kidney and bone marrow transplant. Some T cells may possibly be graft donor cells.

This chain uses TRBV12-2 with TRBJ2-3; no check of the table's D call, TRBD2, against the DNA was made. TRBV12-2 is deemed a pseudogene. The CDR3 spans 14 residues. CDR3 sequence reads: CASRRGSFADTQYF. For the CDR3, the DNA is TGTGCAAGTCGCCGCGGGTCCTTCGCAGATACGCAGTATTTT.

This clone was picked up a small number of times. V usage is TRBV6-5 and J usage is TRBJ2-2; possible D gene TRBD1, 5 bases. V was clipped by 7 bases and J by 3 bases, with 9 bases between them. This CDR3 spans 13 amino acids. In germline, CDR1 is MNHEY, CDR2 SVGAGI. CDR3 sequence reads: CASTSGYTGELFF. For the CDR3, the DNA is TGTGCCAGCACCTCAGGGTACACCGGGGAGCTGTTTTTT.

The chain carries TRBV10-3 and TRBJ1-2; the D is unclear. The CDR3 is 14 amino acids. V was cut by 7 bases and J by 4 bases, with 16 bases left in between. The germline CDR1 and CDR2 sequences are ENHRY and SYGVKD. The DNA of the CDR3 is TGTGCCATCACAATTGCCCCGGAGAGCTATGGCTACACCTTC. This gives the protein CAITIAPESYGYTF.